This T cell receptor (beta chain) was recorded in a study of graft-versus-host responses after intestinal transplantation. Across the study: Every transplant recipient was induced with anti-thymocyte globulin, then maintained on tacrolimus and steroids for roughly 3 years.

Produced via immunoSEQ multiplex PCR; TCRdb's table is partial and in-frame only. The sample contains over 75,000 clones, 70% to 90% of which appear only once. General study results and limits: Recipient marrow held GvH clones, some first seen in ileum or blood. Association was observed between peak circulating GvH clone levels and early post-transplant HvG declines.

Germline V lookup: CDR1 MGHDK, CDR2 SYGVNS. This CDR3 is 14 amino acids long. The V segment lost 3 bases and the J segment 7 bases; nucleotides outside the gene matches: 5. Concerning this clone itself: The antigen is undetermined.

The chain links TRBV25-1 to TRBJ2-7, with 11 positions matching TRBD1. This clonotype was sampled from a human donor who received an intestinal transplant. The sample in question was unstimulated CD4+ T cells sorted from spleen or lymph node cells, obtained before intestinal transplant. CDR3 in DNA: TGTGCCAGCAGTGAGGGACAGGGGGTAGAAGAGCAGTACTTC. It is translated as CASSEGQGVEEQYF.